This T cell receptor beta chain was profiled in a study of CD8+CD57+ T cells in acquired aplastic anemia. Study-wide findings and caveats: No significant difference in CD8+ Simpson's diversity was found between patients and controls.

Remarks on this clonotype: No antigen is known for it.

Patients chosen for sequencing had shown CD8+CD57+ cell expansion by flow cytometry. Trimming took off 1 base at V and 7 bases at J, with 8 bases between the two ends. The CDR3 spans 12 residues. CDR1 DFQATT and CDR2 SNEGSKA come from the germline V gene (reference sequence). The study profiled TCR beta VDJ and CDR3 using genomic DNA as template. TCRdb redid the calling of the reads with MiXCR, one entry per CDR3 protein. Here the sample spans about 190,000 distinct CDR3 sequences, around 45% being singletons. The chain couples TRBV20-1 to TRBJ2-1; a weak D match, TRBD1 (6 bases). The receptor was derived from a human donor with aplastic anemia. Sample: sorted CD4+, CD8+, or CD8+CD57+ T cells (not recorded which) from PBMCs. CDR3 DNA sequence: TGCAGTGCTAGAGCTGGACAGAATGAGCAGTTCTTC. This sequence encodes CSARAGQNEQFF.